Listed here are 18 T cell receptor beta chains from one sample, sequenced in a study of blood T cells in healthy people across ages. The authors ran a second PCR of about 6 to 11 cycles using a sample-barcoded 5' primer and a J-beta primer mix. TCRdb re-derived calls from the 5' RACE reads in MiXCR, one entry per CDR3 protein. The repertoire holds hundreds of thousands of distinct CDR3 sequences, about a fifth seen once, with about 22% in the top ten. Sequencing was done on a sample of blood. The origin of the receptors is a man aged 65 to 85 in good health.

The sample holds a few counts of this clonotype. V usage is TRBV9 and J usage is TRBJ2-5; 9 nucleotides line up with TRBD2. The CDR3 length is 15 residues. In germline, CDR1 is SGDLS, CDR2 YYNGEE. V shed 4 bases and J 2 bases; nucleotides not matched to a gene: 6. The CDR3 loop reads CASSPLAGGQETQYF. CDR3 DNA: TGTGCCAGCAGCCCTCTGGCGGGAGGGCAAGAGACCCAGTACTTC.

This clonotype has only a few counts. The rearrangement joins TRBV18 to TRBJ2-4, with a possible D match to TRBD1 (6 bases). Trimming cost V 0 bases and J 7 bases, with 13 bases left between them. Germline V CDR1 and CDR2: KGHSH, LQKENI. The CDR3 runs 15 residues. CDR3 DNA: TGTGCCAGCTCACCACCGGGGACATCGGGGAACATTCAGTACTTC. Translated: CASSPPGTSGNIQYF.

There are a few counts of this clonotype. The chain is built from TRBV20-1 and TRBJ2-3; D gene uncertain. The CDR3 spans 13 residues. The germline V and J ends were trimmed by 5 bases and 4 bases, with 13 bases remaining between them. Germline CDR1 and CDR2: DFQATT and SNEGSKA (reference sequence). The CDR3 loop is CSAGVAVPDTQYF. CDR3 nucleotides: TGCAGTGCTGGAGTCGCAGTACCAGATACGCAGTATTTT.

This clonotype has only a few counts. The gene calls are TRBV20-1 and TRBJ2-7, with a possible D match to TRBD2 (6 bases). CDR1 is DFQATT, CDR2 SNEGSKA, per germline (reference sequence). V was shortened by 6 bases and J by 4 bases, with 19 bases between the two germline ends. The CDR3 totals 14 residues. The CDR3 region has the DNA TGCAGTGCGAGGAGGGACCCCACCCCATACGAGCAGTACTTC. This translates into CSARRDPTPYEQYF.

This clonotype has only a few counts. V and J are TRBV2 and TRBJ1-4, with TRBD1 matching 8 bases. The CDR3 is 14 residues long. V was pared by 8 bases and J by 8 bases, with 10 bases of the junction left unmatched. Germline V CDR1 and CDR2: SNHLY, FYNNEI. CDR3 protein: CASGGQVGREKLFF. The CDR3 nucleotides read TGTGCCAGCGGGGGACAGGTTGGAAGGGAAAAACTGTTTTTT.

This clonotype was counted ten times or more. The rearrangement links TRBV28 to TRBJ2-4; no clear D. Germline V gives CDR1 MDHEN, CDR2 SYDVKM. V was shortened by 2 bases and J by 0 bases, with 2 bases between the two germline ends. This CDR3 is 13 amino acids long. Here the CDR3 DNA reads TGTGCCAGCAGTTTACTAGCCAAAAACATTCAGTACTTC. It encodes CASSLLAKNIQYF.

The V call is TRBV12-3 or TRBV12-4, the J call TRBJ1-1, with D possibly being TRBD1 (6 bases). V dropped 4 bases and J dropped 3 bases, with 12 bases sitting between them. This CDR3 is built from 14 residues. CDR3 coding DNA: TGTGCCAGCAGTTCCCGCGAGGGGGACACTGAAGCTTTCTTT. Amino acid sequence: CASSSREGDTEAFF.

The chain recombines TRBV6-5 with TRBJ2-2; 10 bases are shared with TRBD1. V shed 5 bases and J 5 bases; nucleotides not matched to a gene: 5. CDR3 length equals 15 residues. Per the germline V gene, CDR1 is MNHEY and CDR2 is SVGAGI. The CDR3 DNA follows: TGTGCCAGCAGTGCGCCGGGACAGGGGACCGGGGAGCTGTTTTTT. As protein: CASSAPGQGTGELFF.

This chain links TRBV28 with TRBJ2-4; 11 nucleotides agree with TRBD1. J was trimmed by 7 bases and V by 7 bases; bases with no gene match: 9. Germline loops: CDR1 MDHEN, CDR2 SYDVKM. The CDR3 runs to 15 residues. The chain's CDR3 is CASTLRGTGGNIQYF. CDR3 bases: TGTGCCAGCACCTTACGTGGGACAGGGGGTAACATTCAGTACTTC.

The CDR3 bases are TGTGCCAGCACCACGACAGGGAATGGAAACACCATATATTTT. Translated: CASTTTGNGNTIYF. J is TRBJ1-3 and V is TRBV3-1; 7 bases align to TRBD1. J was trimmed by 3 bases and V by 7 bases; bases with no gene match: 6. CDR1 LGHDT and CDR2 YNNKEL come from the germline V gene (reference sequence). The CDR3 extends over 14 amino acids.

In nucleotides, the CDR3 is TGCAGCGTTGGTTCTGGGACGCCCCCCTACGAGCAGTACTTC. This translates into CSVGSGTPPYEQYF. J is TRBJ2-7 and V is TRBV29-1, with D perhaps matching TRBD1 or TRBD2 (5 bases each). Trimming pared 4 bases from V and 2 bases from J, leaving 15 bases between. The length of the CDR3 is 14 residues. Germline assignment: CDR1 SQVTM and CDR2 ANQGSEA.

V usage is TRBV4-3 and J usage is TRBJ1-2; D gene unclear. Germline loops: CDR1 LGHNA, CDR2 YSLEER. This CDR3 spans 18 amino acids. V was cut by 2 bases and J by 1 base, with 20 bases left in between. CDR3 DNA sequence: TGCGCCAGCAGCCAACACGTCCCCTCCCCGGGGAATAACTATGGCTACACCTTC. This codes for CASSQHVPSPGNNYGYTF.

With respect to this clonotype: It is likely a read error, because the conserved phenylalanine at the end of the CDR3 is missing. The rearrangement links TRBV28 to TRBJ2-4; 11 bases are a match to TRBD2. V dropped 7 bases and J dropped 0; count of bases not matched to a gene: 8. Per germline, CDR1 MDHEN and CDR2 SYDVKM. CDR3 length: 17 amino acids. CDR3 residues: CASMAGLADPAKNIQYL. The DNA of the CDR3 is TGTGCCAGCATGGCGGGACTAGCGGACCCAGCCAAAAACATTCAGTACCTC.

This clonotype showed up many times. The rearrangement links TRBV7-3 to TRBJ2-3, with TRBD2 identical over 12 bases. This CDR3 is 15 amino acids long. The J segment lost 4 bases and the V segment lost 4 bases, leaving 3 bases of the junction unmatched. Germline V lookup: CDR1 SGHTA, CDR2 FQGTGA. The CDR3: CASSSSGRASDTQYF. The CDR3 DNA is TGTGCCAGCAGCTCTAGCGGGAGGGCCTCAGATACGCAGTATTTT.

The rearrangement joins TRBV12-3 or TRBV12-4 to TRBJ2-5; 15 nucleotides agree with TRBD2. The J segment lost 4 bases and the V segment lost 5 bases, leaving 5 bases of the junction unmatched. This CDR3 is built from 16 residues. CDR3 in amino acids: CASSPWTSGRGETQYF. Written as DNA, the CDR3 is TGTGCCAGCAGTCCATGGACTAGCGGGAGGGGAGAGACCCAGTACTTC.

In this sample, this clonotype turned up a few times. The chain couples TRBV5-5 to TRBJ2-1; TRBD1 aligns across 7 bases. This CDR3 is 15 amino acids long. CDR1 is SGHKS, CDR2 YYEKEE, per germline (reference sequence). The J segment lost 3 bases and the V segment lost 3 bases, leaving 6 bases of the junction unmatched. CDR3 in DNA: TGTGCCAGCAGCTCCTCCGGGACAGTCTACAATGAGCAGTTCTTC. Translation gives CASSSSGTVYNEQFF. Full variable domain (missing parts from reference TRBV5-5 and TRBJ2-1): DAGVTQSPTHLIKTRGQQVTLRCSPISGHKSVSWYQQVLGQGPQFIFQYYEKEERGRGNFPDRFSARQFPNYSSELNVNALLLGDSALYLCASSSSGTVYNEQFFGPGTRLTVL.

This clonotype was found a few times. The chain employs TRBV7-7 and TRBJ2-1; D may be TRBD1 (5 bases). V was shortened by 5 bases and J by 4 bases, with 9 bases between the two germline ends. CDR3 length equals 13 residues. Germline CDR1 and CDR2: SSHAT and FNYEAQ (reference sequence). The CDR3 DNA reads as TGTGCCAGCAGCCGGACAAGATACAATGAGCAGTTCTTC. As protein: CASSRTRYNEQFF. Full variable domain (missing parts from reference TRBV7-7 and TRBJ2-1): GAGVSQSPRYKVTKRGQDVTLRCDPISSHATLYWYQQALGQGPEFLTYFNYEAQPDKSGLPSDRFSAERPEGSISTLTIQRTEQRDSAMYRCASSRTRYNEQFFGPGTRLTVL.

Only a few counts were recorded for this clonotype. The CDR3 nucleotides are TGTGCCAGCAGCTTGGAGGGGGCCCTCTGGAATGAGCAGTTCTTC. Protein sequence: CASSLEGALWNEQFF. This chain connects TRBV5-5 to TRBJ2-5, with 7 bases matching TRBD1. With the DNA end fitting TRBJ2-1 better, the J assignment may be wrong. The CDR3 runs 15 residues. CDR1 SGHKS and CDR2 YYEKEE come from the germline V gene (reference sequence).